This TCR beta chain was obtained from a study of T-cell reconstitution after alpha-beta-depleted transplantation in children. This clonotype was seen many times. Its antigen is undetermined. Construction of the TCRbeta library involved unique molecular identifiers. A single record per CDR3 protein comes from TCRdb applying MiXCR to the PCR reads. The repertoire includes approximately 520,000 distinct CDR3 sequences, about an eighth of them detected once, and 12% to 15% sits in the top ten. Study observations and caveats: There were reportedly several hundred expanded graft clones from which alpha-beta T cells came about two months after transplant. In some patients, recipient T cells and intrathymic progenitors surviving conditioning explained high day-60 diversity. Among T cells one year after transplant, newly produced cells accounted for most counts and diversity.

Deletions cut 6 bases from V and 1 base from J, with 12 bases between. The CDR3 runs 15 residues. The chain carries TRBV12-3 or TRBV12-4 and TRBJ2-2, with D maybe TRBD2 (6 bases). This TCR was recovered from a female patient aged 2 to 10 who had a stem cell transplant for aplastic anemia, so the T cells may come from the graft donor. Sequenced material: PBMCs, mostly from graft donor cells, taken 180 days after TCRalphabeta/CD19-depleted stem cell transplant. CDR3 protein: CASRRDFQNTGELFF. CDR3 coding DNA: TGTGCCAGCAGGAGGGACTTTCAGAACACCGGGGAGCTGTTTTTT.